This TCR beta chain derives from a study of T cell repertoires in cytomegalovirus infection. Study background: CMV infection and matching HLA type were both indicated by public TCR beta signatures.

TCRdb recomputed calls from the reads with MiXCR, one row per CDR3 protein. The table has 740,000 or so distinct CDR3 sequences, roughly a third seen once. Study-level points and caveats: Cumulative public TCR beta family frequency identified carriers of CMV plus the relevant HLA. The ex vivo response was dominated by HLA-C-restricted CMV-specific TCR beta clonotypes.

Germline V CDR1 and CDR2: SGHAT, FQNNGV. The CDR3 totals 13 residues. Trimming took 7 bases from V and 5 from J, leaving 15 bases between them. Regarding this clonotype: The antigen remains undetermined.

Material for sequencing was PBMCs. The chain has TRBV11-2 and TRBJ2-7; D not resolved. The sequence came from a human donor in good health (CMV status not recorded). Some clones in this sample may be carry-over from other donors' samples. Written as DNA, the CDR3 is TGTGCCAGCAACTTGACGCCAACCCACGAGCAGTACTTC. Protein: CASNLTPTHEQYF.